One sample yielded the 24 T cell receptor beta chains listed below, sequenced in a study of shared clonotypes between healthy human individuals. TCRdb's table, derived via immunoSEQ multiplex PCR, lists solely in-frame clones and lacks some. This sample has some 96,000 clones, with 40% to 55% found just once. Sequencing used PBMCs. Receptor source: a woman in her thirties or forties in good health. Some clones in this sample may be carry-over from other donors' samples.

The J gene is TRBJ2-7, the V gene TRBV28; D is uncertain. CDR1 MDHEN and CDR2 SYDVKM come from the germline V gene. This CDR3 contains 12 residues. The V end lost 3 bases, the J end lost 2 bases, and 5 bases lay between the germline ends. CDR3 amino acids: CASSLTTYEQYF. The CDR3 coding sequence is TGTGCCAGCAGTTTGACGACCTACGAGCAGTACTTC. Together with reference TRBV28 and TRBJ2-7, the CDR3 gives the full variable domain: DVKVTQSSRYLVKRTGEKVFLECVQDMDHENMFWYRQDPGLGLRLIYFSYDVKMKEKGDIPEGYSVSREKKERFSLILESASTNQTSMYLCASSLTTYEQYFGPGTRLTVT.

On this clone itself: Being one base from a much bigger clone, this may be a read error. The gene calls are TRBV11-2 and TRBJ2-7; 10 bases agree with TRBD2. CDR1 SGHAT and CDR2 FQNNGV come from the germline V gene. The CDR3 has 16 amino acids. CDR3 coding DNA: TGCGCCAGCAGCCAAGATTTAACTAGCGGGGCCTACGGGCAGTACTTC. This gives the protein CASSQDLTSGAYGQYF.

This clone was picked up many times. V is TRBV28 and J is TRBJ1-2, with a possible D match to TRBD1 (5 bases). Germline loops: CDR1 MDHEN, CDR2 SYDVKM. V lost 5 bases, J lost 7 bases, and 26 bases lay in between. This CDR3 region has 17 residues. The CDR3 nucleotides read TGTGCCAGCAGTGCGAATATCCCCAGTAATTGGCAGGGTGGCTACACCTTC. Protein product: CASSANIPSNWQGGYTF.

This clone was found once. The CDR3 sequence is CAWSPGQGNEKLFF. DNA for the CDR3: TGTGCCTGGAGTCCGGGACAGGGGAATGAAAAACTGTTTTTT. The chain links TRBV30 to TRBJ1-4, with TRBD1 identical over 10 bases. The germline V gene has CDR1 GTSNPN and CDR2 SVGIG (reference sequence). Trimming removed 2 bases from V and 5 bases from J; junction bases left unmatched: 2. The CDR3 runs 14 residues.

The rearrangement uses TRBV2 and TRBJ2-7, with 7 positions matching TRBD2. CDR1 is SNHLY, CDR2 FYNNEI, per germline. This CDR3 contains 14 residues. V shed 3 bases, J shed 3 bases, and the junction held 5 bases outside the gene matches. This CDR3 reads CASSDGLADYEQYF. For the CDR3, the DNA is TGTGCCAGCAGTGACGGGCTAGCGGACTACGAGCAGTACTTC.

Only a few counts were recorded for this clone. The J gene is TRBJ2-1, the V gene TRBV2, with 9 positions matching TRBD2. Germline trimming cut 3 bases from V and 8 bases from J; bases unmatched to any gene: 8. Germline assignment: CDR1 SNHLY and CDR2 FYNNEI. CDR3 length equals 15 residues. The CDR3 region has the DNA TGTGCCAGCAGTGAGTCAGCGGGAGGTGGCTATGAGCAGTTCTTC. Its translation: CASSESAGGGYEQFF. Full variable domain (outside the CDR3, taken from reference TRBV2 and TRBJ2-1): EPEVTQTPSHQVTQMGQEVILRCVPISNHLYFYWYRQILGQKVEFLVSFYNNEISEKSEIFDDQFSVERPDGSNFTLKIRSTKLEDSAMYFCASSESAGGGYEQFFGPGTRLTVL.

The chain recombines TRBV6-1 with TRBJ2-1, with 14 bases fitting TRBD2. Per germline, CDR1 MNHNS and CDR2 SASEGT. CDR3 length: 16 residues. V shed 4 bases and J 5 bases; nucleotides not matched to a gene: 4. The CDR3 coding sequence is TGTGCCAGCAGTGGCGGACTAGCGGGAGGACACAATGAGCAGTTCTTC. As protein: CASSGGLAGGHNEQFF.

The count of this clone is one. V usage is TRBV7-3 and J usage is TRBJ2-5; 10 nucleotides line up with TRBD1. The germline CDR1 and CDR2 sequences are SGHTA and FQGTGA. V was clipped by 0 bases and J by 11 bases; unmatched bases: 6. This CDR3 is built from 14 residues. The CDR3 DNA reads TGTGCCAGCAGCTTAACTCGGGGGACAGGGGAGCAGTACTTC. This codes for CASSLTRGTGEQYF.

This chain connects TRBV29-1 to TRBJ1-2; TRBD1 agrees at 7 bases. Trimming cost V 4 bases and J 5 bases; bases outside gene matches: 7. This CDR3 has 13 residues. Germline lookup yields CDR1 SQVTM and CDR2 ANQGSEA. The CDR3 spells CSVGLRGRYGYTF. The CDR3 nucleotides read TGCAGCGTTGGGTTGAGGGGGCGGTATGGCTACACCTTC.

Remarks on this clone: A far larger clone is one base from this, pointing to a likely read error. This is likely a read error, given that the CDR3 carries no conserved phenylalanine or tryptophan at its end. The V and J genes are TRBV30 and TRBJ2-7; D unclear. Germline loops: CDR1 GTSNPN, CDR2 SVGIG (reference sequence). V was clipped by 0 bases and J by 6 bases, with 12 bases between them. The CDR3 runs to 13 residues. The CDR3: CAWSVSFESEQYL. The CDR3 DNA follows: TGTGCCTGGAGTGTGTCCTTTGAAAGCGAGCAGTACCTC.

This clone was found many times. The V gene is TRBV7-9, the J gene TRBJ2-5; D might be TRBD2 (5 bases). The end of the DNA fits TRBJ2-7 better, so the J call may be wrong. Germline CDR1 is SEHNR and CDR2 is FQNEAQ (reference sequence). CDR3 length equals 12 residues. CDR3 sequence reads: CASSAGSYEQYF. The CDR3 DNA sequence: TGTGCCAGCAGCGCGGGTTCCTACGAGCAGTACTTC.

This clone was seen at least ten times. This chain links TRBV11-2 with TRBJ1-2; no firm D call. Germline CDR1 SGHAT, CDR2 FQNNGV. Trimming cost V 3 bases and J 0 bases, with 8 bases left between them. The CDR3 length is 14 residues. The CDR3 nucleotides read TGTGCCAGCAGCTTTTCTTCCTCTAACTATGGCTACACCTTC. Translating gives CASSFSSSNYGYTF.

This clone was observed at least ten times. The chain uses TRBV7-9 and TRBJ1-2; TRBD1 is a possible D gene (5 bases). This CDR3 has 13 amino acids. Germline V gene data show CDR1 as SEHNR and CDR2 as FQNEAQ (reference sequence). V dropped 5 bases and J dropped 7 bases, with 14 bases sitting between them. The CDR3, as DNA: TGTGCCAGCAGCGCAGGGAAGGAATCTGGCTACACCTTC. Translated: CASSAGKESGYTF.

The V call is TRBV20-1, the J call TRBJ2-5; TRBD2 is a possible D gene (5 bases). Germline V gene sequence: CDR1 DFQATT, CDR2 SNEGSKA (reference sequence). V lost 2 bases to trimming and J lost 11 bases, with 12 bases between them. CDR3 length: 11 amino acids. The CDR3 sequence: CSARSGSEQYF. The CDR3 DNA is TGCAGTGCTAGAAGCGGAAGTGAGCAGTACTTC.

The V gene is TRBV19, the J gene TRBJ2-5; possibly TRBD1 for D (6 bases). The DNA end is a closer match to TRBJ2-7, so the J assignment may be wrong. This CDR3 comprises 15 residues. CDR1 is LNHDA, CDR2 SQIVND, per germline (reference sequence). The CDR3 nucleotides read TGTGCCAGTAGTATACGACAGGCGATCTCCTACGAGCAGTACTTC. This gives the protein CASSIRQAISYEQYF.

This rearrangement joins TRBV25-1 to TRBJ2-1; possibly TRBD1 for D (5 bases). Germline CDR1 is MGHDK and CDR2 is SYGVNS. The CDR3 sequence is 15 residues long. The V gene lost 4 bases and the J gene lost 5 bases, with 15 bases spanning the gap. The CDR3 DNA follows: TGTGCCAGCAGTGGATTTTACAGGAAAGACAATGAGCAGTTCTTC. This gives the protein CASSGFYRKDNEQFF.

The rearrangement links TRBV28 to TRBJ1-6, with 8 nucleotides matching TRBD1. Germline CDR1 MDHEN, CDR2 SYDVKM. The CDR3 loop spans 16 amino acids. Losses at the gene ends were 4 bases for V and 5 bases for J; bases not matched to a gene: 7. CDR3 nucleotide sequence: TGTGCCAGCAGTTCCTTGGACAGGGTGGATAATTCACCCCTCCACTTT. Its protein is CASSSLDRVDNSPLHF.

The V and J genes are TRBV30 and TRBJ2-5, with D maybe TRBD1 (5 bases). V lost 0 bases to trimming and J lost 3 bases, with 14 bases between them. CDR3 length equals 15 residues. CDR1 GTSNPN and CDR2 SVGIG come from the germline V gene (reference sequence). This CDR3 reads CAWSVSRVYEETQYF. DNA of the CDR3: TGTGCCTGGAGTGTTTCCAGGGTGTACGAAGAGACCCAGTACTTC.

V and J are TRBV6-4 and TRBJ1-1, with D unresolved. Trimming shortened V by 9 bases and J by 0 bases, and 20 bases separated the two germline ends. The CDR3 covers 16 residues. Germline CDR1 MRHNA, CDR2 SNTAGT. CDR3 protein: CASITAYPELNTEAFF. The CDR3 DNA reads TGTGCCAGTATAACGGCTTACCCGGAACTGAACACTGAAGCTTTCTTT.

The rearrangement uses TRBV6-1 and TRBJ1-5; TRBD1 agrees at 7 bases. The CDR3 spans 15 residues. Germline values: CDR1 MNHNS, CDR2 SASEGT. J was trimmed by 2 bases and V by 6 bases; bases with no gene match: 7. CDR3 residues: CASRSTGVGNQPQHF. CDR3 nucleotide sequence: TGTGCCAGCAGGTCTACAGGGGTGGGCAATCAGCCCCAGCATTTT.

The chain is built from TRBV25-1 and TRBJ2-5; 14 nucleotides agree with TRBD2. The germline V gene has CDR1 MGHDK and CDR2 SYGVNS. V was clipped by 6 bases and J by 1 base; unmatched bases: 1. The CDR3 consists of 15 residues. CDR3: CASRTSGRAQETQYF. The CDR3, as DNA: TGTGCCAGCAGGACTAGCGGGAGGGCCCAAGAGACCCAGTACTTC.

The V call is TRBV9, the J call TRBJ2-2; TRBD2 matches 14 bases. The ends lost 2 bases at V and 3 bases at J; junction bases unmatched: 3. The germline CDR1 and CDR2 sequences are SGDLS and YYNGEE. The length of the CDR3 is 17 residues. CDR3 region: CASSVGTSGSYTGELFF. The CDR3 DNA is TGTGCCAGCAGCGTCGGGACTAGCGGGAGTTACACCGGGGAGCTGTTTTTT.

The chain recombines TRBV29-1 with TRBJ2-7; D remains ambiguous. This CDR3 has 11 amino acids. Trimming took 0 bases from V and 7 from J, leaving 7 bases between them. Germline-derived CDR1 and CDR2 are SQVTM and ANQGSEA. CDR3 nucleotide sequence: TGCAGCGTTGAAGATCAGGAGGAGCAGTACTTC. It translates to CSVEDQEEQYF.

The V call is TRBV30, the J call TRBJ2-3; 10 bases agree with TRBD1. In germline, CDR1 is GTSNPN, CDR2 SVGIG (reference sequence). The CDR3 consists of 12 residues. The DNA for the CDR3 is TGTTTAGGACAGGGGGTAACAGATACGCAGTATTTT. Its translation is CLGQGVTDTQYF. Using reference TRBV30 and TRBJ2-3 for the parts outside the CDR3, the full variable domain is SQTIHQWPATLVQPVGSPLSLECTVEGTSNPNLYWYRQAAGRGLQLLFYSVGIGQISSEVPQNLSASRPQDRQFILSSKKLLLSDSGFYLCLGQGVTDTQYFGPGTRLTVL.